One and the same sample provided the 18 T cell receptor beta chains below, sequenced in a study of Graves' ophthalmopathy and Graves' hyperthyroidism. Amplification targeted the TCR beta CDR3 regions, with RNA transcripts as the source material. Second-round multiplex PCR came after first-round RT-PCR with HTBI primers. MiXCR, applied by TCRdb to the multiplex PCR reads, yields one record per CDR3 protein. The repertoire consists of around 1.1 million distinct CDR3 sequences, with roughly two fifths occurring once and the leading ten covering 11%. Sequencing was carried out using peripheral blood or thyroid tissue (not recorded which). Source of these receptors: an adult man with Graves' hyperthyroidism.

This clonotype was seen repeatedly, ten times or more. The chain has TRBV4-3 and TRBJ1-2; no clear D. The V gene lost 1 base and the J gene lost 3 bases, with 15 bases spanning the gap. This CDR3 has 16 amino acids. From germline, CDR1 is LGHNA and CDR2 YSLEER. CDR3 in amino acids: CASSQVRGIRHYGYTF. The CDR3 DNA sequence: TGCGCCAGCAGCCAAGTACGGGGAATTCGGCACTATGGCTACACCTTC.

This clonotype showed up many times. The chain joins TRBV6-5 to TRBJ1-3; TRBD1 might be the D (6 bases). Trimming left V 6 bases short and J 8 bases short, with 8 bases between. The CDR3 consists of 11 residues. The germline V gene has CDR1 MNHEY and CDR2 SVGAGI. CDR3 protein: CASSYRDTIYF. The CDR3 nucleotides read TGTGCCAGCAGCTACAGGGACACCATATATTTT.

V usage is TRBV7-9 and J usage is TRBJ1-5; D is unclear. The CDR3 is 14 residues long. The germline V and J ends were trimmed by 5 bases and 4 bases, with 12 bases remaining between them. Germline V gives CDR1 SEHNR, CDR2 FQNEAQ (reference sequence). CDR3 in DNA: TGTGCCAGCAGCCCGGACGGACCGAATCAGCCCCAGCATTTT. It encodes CASSPDGPNQPQHF.

The chain uses TRBV9 and TRBJ1-6; 7 nucleotides line up with TRBD1. Trimming took 3 bases from V and 6 from J; bases not matched to a gene: 9. CDR1 and CDR2 (germline): SGDLS, YYNGEE. The CDR3 covers 16 residues. CDR3 coding DNA: TGTGCCAGCAGCGCGAGACAGGGAATCGGTAATTCACCCCTCCACTTT. Its protein product is CASSARQGIGNSPLHF.

This clonotype occurred a few times. The chain carries TRBV10-3 and TRBJ1-2; 9 bases are shared with TRBD1. V trimming: 10 bases; J trimming: 7 bases; junction bases outside the gene matches: 19. This CDR3 has 16 residues. Germline CDR1 and CDR2: ENHRY and SYGVKD. CDR3 sequence: CASKFGTGGSGVGYTF. In DNA form, the CDR3 reads TGTGCCAGCAAATTTGGAACAGGGGGCTCGGGAGTTGGCTACACCTTC.

This clonotype was counted only a few times. The chain has TRBV7-9 and TRBJ2-3; D is possibly TRBD2 (5 bases). Germline V gene sequence: CDR1 SEHNR, CDR2 FQNEAQ (reference sequence). The germline V and J ends were trimmed by 11 bases and 2 bases, with 23 bases remaining between them. This CDR3 is built from 16 residues. CDR3 sequence reads: CAWSVLRPGTTDTQYF. The CDR3 DNA reads as TGTGCCTGGAGTGTACTGCGTCCGGGAACCACAGATACGCAGTATTTT.

The chain links TRBV20-1 to TRBJ1-6; D remains unclear. In germline, CDR1 is DFQATT, CDR2 SNEGSKA (reference sequence). V was shortened by 5 bases and J by 4 bases, with 15 bases between the two germline ends. This CDR3 is built from 15 residues. The DNA of the CDR3 is TGCAGTGCTCCGACCTTTTCAGTGTATAATTCACCCCTCCACTTT. It is translated as CSAPTFSVYNSPLHF.

The sample holds a few counts of this clonotype. This rearrangement joins TRBV7-9 to TRBJ2-5, with 12 bases fitting TRBD1. The trim removed 3 bases at V and 2 bases at J, leaving 1 base unmatched. There are 15 residues in the CDR3. Germline loops: CDR1 SEHNR, CDR2 FQNEAQ (reference sequence). The CDR3 region has the DNA TGTGCCAGCAGCTTGGGACAGGGGGCACAAGAGACCCAGTACTTC. Protein: CASSLGQGAQETQYF. Supplemented by reference TRBV7-9 and TRBJ2-5, the full variable domain reads DTGVSQNPRHKITKRGQNVTFRCDPISEHNRLYWYRQTLGQGPEFLTYFQNEAQLEKSRLLSDRFSAERPKGSFSTLEIQRTEQGDSAMYLCASSLGQGAQETQYFGPGTRLLVL.

The CDR3 protein is CSARELSGTNFNYEQYF. The CDR3 DNA follows: TGCAGTGCTAGAGAACTCTCCGGGACAAACTTTAACTACGAGCAGTACTTC. The chain carries TRBV20-1 and TRBJ2-7, with D possibly TRBD1 on 6 matching bases. From germline, CDR1 is DFQATT and CDR2 SNEGSKA (reference sequence). The germline V and J ends were trimmed by 0 bases and 3 bases, with 21 bases remaining between them. This CDR3 is 17 amino acids long.

This clonotype was found a few times. The genes are TRBV4-3 and TRBJ2-7; D tentatively reads TRBD1 or TRBD2 (5 bases each). Between the trimmed V and J ends, which lost 0 bases and 1 base, there was a span of 16 bases. The V gene's germline CDR1 is LGHNA and CDR2 YSLEER. The CDR3 runs to 17 residues. The CDR3 sequence is CASSQEGHPGGSYEQYF. CDR3 sequence (DNA): TGCGCCAGCAGCCAAGAAGGGCACCCTGGGGGATCCTACGAGCAGTACTTC.

The rearrangement uses TRBV25-1 and TRBJ1-3, with D possibly matching TRBD1 (6 bases). Per germline, CDR1 MGHDK and CDR2 SYGVNS. V lost 6 bases, J lost 3 bases, and 15 bases lay in between. CDR3 length: 15 residues. The CDR3 coding sequence is TGTGCCAGCAGCTGGAATACAGGGATTGGAAACACCATATATTTT. Translating gives CASSWNTGIGNTIYF. The entire variable domain, with the rest obtained from reference TRBV25-1 and TRBJ1-3, is as follows: EADIYQTPRYLVIGTGKKITLECSQTMGHDKMYWYQQDPGMELHLIHYSYGVNSTEKGDLSSESTVSRIRTEHFPLTLESARPSHTSQYLCASSWNTGIGNTIYFGEGSWLTVV.

This clonotype was seen at least ten times. The rearrangement uses TRBV20-1 and TRBJ2-7; D gene ambiguous. Looked up from germline, CDR1 is DFQATT and CDR2 is SNEGSKA (reference sequence). The CDR3 contains 14 residues. V lost 6 bases, J lost 5 bases, and 20 bases lay in between. The CDR3 loop reads CSALTGQVGDEQYF. Written as DNA, the CDR3 is TGCAGTGCCCTCACCGGGCAGGTCGGTGACGAGCAGTACTTC.

V is TRBV20-1 and J is TRBJ1-5, with TRBD1 matching over 9 bases. Germline CDR1 reads DFQATT; CDR2 reads SNEGSKA (reference sequence). V shed 5 bases, J shed 3 bases, and the junction held 8 bases outside the gene matches. The CDR3 runs to 15 residues. CDR3 DNA sequence: TGCAGTGCTCCTCGGACAGGGGCTCTCAATCAGCCCCAGCATTTT. Amino acids: CSAPRTGALNQPQHF.

This clonotype showed up many times. The chain couples TRBV7-9 to TRBJ1-1, with 7 bases lining up with TRBD1. CDR1 and CDR2 (germline): SEHNR, FQNEAQ (reference sequence). The CDR3 is made up of 15 amino acids. The V gene end was trimmed by 3 bases and the J gene end by 1 base; junction bases not matched to a gene: 5. CDR3 bases: TGTGCCAGCAGCTTCCGCTCAGGGGGGAACACTGAAGCTTTCTTT. Its protein is CASSFRSGGNTEAFF.

This clonotype showed up many times. Written as DNA, the CDR3 is TGTGCCAGCATCCAGGGGGCTTCGAGTTCACCCCTCCACTTT. It codes for CASIQGASSSPLHF. The rearrangement uses TRBV7-8 and TRBJ1-6; 8 bases agree with TRBD1. This CDR3 is 14 amino acids long. Trimming cost V 7 bases and J 9 bases; bases outside gene matches: 8. Germline assignment: CDR1 SGHVS and CDR2 FQNEAQ.

This clonotype was counted ten times or more. The chain combines TRBV20-1 with TRBJ2-5; D is unclear. The CDR3 is made up of 11 amino acids. V gave up 6 bases and J gave up 5 bases, with 10 bases separating them. Germline V gives CDR1 DFQATT, CDR2 SNEGSKA (reference sequence). DNA of the CDR3: TGCAGTGCCTACGTTGTGGAGACCCAGTACTTC. Encoded protein: CSAYVVETQYF.

This clonotype was counted many times. This chain uses TRBV12-3 or TRBV12-4 with TRBJ2-7; 10 bases fit TRBD2. The CDR3 consists of 16 residues. The ends lost 8 bases at V and 2 bases at J; junction bases unmatched: 12. As DNA, the CDR3 is TGTGCCAGCGCTCCTCCGCGACTAGCGGGTACCTACGAGCAGTACTTC. Translation: CASAPPRLAGTYEQYF.

V and J are TRBV6-5 and TRBJ2-5; D not certain. Trimming removed 2 bases from V and 5 bases from J, with 15 bases in between. The CDR3 totals 15 residues. Looked up from germline, CDR1 is MNHEY and CDR2 is SVGAGI. CDR3 amino acids: CASSYPSGFGETQYF. In DNA form, the CDR3 reads TGTGCCAGCAGTTACCCGTCCGGGTTCGGCGAGACCCAGTACTTC.